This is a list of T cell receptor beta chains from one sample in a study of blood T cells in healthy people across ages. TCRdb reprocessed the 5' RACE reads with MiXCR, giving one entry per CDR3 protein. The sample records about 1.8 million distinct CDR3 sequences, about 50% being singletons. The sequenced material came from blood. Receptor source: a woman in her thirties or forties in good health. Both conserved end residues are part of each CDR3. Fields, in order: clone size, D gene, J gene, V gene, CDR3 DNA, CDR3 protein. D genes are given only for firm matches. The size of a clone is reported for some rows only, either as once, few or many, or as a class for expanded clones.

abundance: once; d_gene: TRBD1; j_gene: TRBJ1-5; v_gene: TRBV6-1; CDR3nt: TGTGCCAGCAGTGAGGGACAGGGGTTCCGTCAGCCCCAGCATTTT; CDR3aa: CASSEGQGFRQPQHF
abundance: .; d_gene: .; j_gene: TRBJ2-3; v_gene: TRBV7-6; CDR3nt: TGTGCCAGCAGCCGTCCCCGAGAATCTAGCACAGATACGCAGTATTTT; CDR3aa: CASSRPRESSTDTQYF
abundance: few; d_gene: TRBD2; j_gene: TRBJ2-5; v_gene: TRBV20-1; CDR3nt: TGCAGTGCTTCAAGACTAGCCCAAGAGACCCAGTACTTC; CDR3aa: CSASRLAQETQYF
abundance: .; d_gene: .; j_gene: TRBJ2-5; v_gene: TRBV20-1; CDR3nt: TGCAGTGCTCTCCGCGGCAGCCAAGAGACCCAGTACTTC; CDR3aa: CSALRGSQETQYF
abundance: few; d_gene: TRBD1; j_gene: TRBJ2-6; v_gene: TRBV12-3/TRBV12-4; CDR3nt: TGTGCCAGCAGTATGACAGGGCTACAAACTGGGGCCAACGTCCTGACTTTC; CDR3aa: CASSMTGLQTGANVLTF
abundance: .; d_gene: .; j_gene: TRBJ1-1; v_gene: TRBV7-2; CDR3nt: TGTGCCAGCAGCTTTTCCCGTCAGAACACTGAAGCTTTCTTT; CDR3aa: CASSFSRQNTEAFF
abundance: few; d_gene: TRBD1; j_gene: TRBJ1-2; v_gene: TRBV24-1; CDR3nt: TGTGCCACCAGTGATGGGACAGGGTGGAGCTACACCTTC; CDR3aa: CATSDGTGWSYTF
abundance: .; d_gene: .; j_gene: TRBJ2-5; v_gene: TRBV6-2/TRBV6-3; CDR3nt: TGTGCCAGTTACGAGTTTGGCATAGGGACCCAGTACTTC; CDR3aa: CASYEFGIGTQYF
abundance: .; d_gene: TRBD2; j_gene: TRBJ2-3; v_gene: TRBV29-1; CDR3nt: TGCAGCGTTGCCCCCAGCGGGGGCTTTACAGATGCGCAGTATTTT; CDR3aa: CSVAPSGGFTDAQYF
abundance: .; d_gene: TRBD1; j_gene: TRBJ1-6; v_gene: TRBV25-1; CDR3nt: TGTGCCAGCAGTGGGGACAGGGTAACGTCACCCCTCCACTTT; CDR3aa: CASSGDRVTSPLHF
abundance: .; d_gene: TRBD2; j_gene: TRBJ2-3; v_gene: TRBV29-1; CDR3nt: TGCAGCGCGCCGGGGGGGGACACTTTCACAGATACGCAGTATTTT; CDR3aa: CSAPGGDTFTDTQYF
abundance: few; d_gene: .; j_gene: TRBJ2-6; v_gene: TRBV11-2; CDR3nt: TGTGCCAGCAGCCCGGCGGTCAGGGCGAGCTCTGGGGCCAACGTCCTGACTTTC; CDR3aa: CASSPAVRASSGANVLTF
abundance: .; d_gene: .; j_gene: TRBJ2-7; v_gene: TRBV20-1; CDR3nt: TGCAGTGCTAGACGGAGCCGGGACGGCGACGAGCAGTACTTC; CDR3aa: CSARRSRDGDEQYF
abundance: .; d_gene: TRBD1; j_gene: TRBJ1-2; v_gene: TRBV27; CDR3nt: TGTGCCAGCAGTCCGGACAGGGGAAGCTACACCTTC; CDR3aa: CASSPDRGSYTF
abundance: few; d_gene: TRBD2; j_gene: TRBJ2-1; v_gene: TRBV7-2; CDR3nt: TGTGCCAGCAGCTTAGTACTAGCGGGGGCCCTGGGCTCCTACAATGAGCAGTTCTTC; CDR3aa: CASSLVLAGALGSYNEQFF
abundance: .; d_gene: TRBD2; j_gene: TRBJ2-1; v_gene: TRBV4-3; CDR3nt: TGCGCCAGCAGCCAAATGGCTGGGCTAGCGGGCGGCTCCTCGGGCGAGCAGTTCTTC; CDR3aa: CASSQMAGLAGGSSGEQFF
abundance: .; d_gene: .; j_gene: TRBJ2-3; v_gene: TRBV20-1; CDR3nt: TGCAGTGCTCCCCAGTCAGGCACAGATACGCAGTATTTT; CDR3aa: CSAPQSGTDTQYF
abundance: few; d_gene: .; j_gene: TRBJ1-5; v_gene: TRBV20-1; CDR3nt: TGCAGCCACGTGAATTTAGACGGTGGACGGCAGCCCCAGCATTTT; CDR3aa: CSHVNLDGGRQPQHF
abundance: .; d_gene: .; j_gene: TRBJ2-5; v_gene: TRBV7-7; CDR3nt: TGTGCTAGCAGCTCGGGGCCCTCAAGCCCGCAAGAGACCCAGTACTTC; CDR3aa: CASSSGPSSPQETQYF
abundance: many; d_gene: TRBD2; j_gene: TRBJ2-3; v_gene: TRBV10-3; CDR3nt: TGTGCCATCAGTGCTAGCGGGGTCACAGATACGCAGTATTTT; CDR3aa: CAISASGVTDTQYF
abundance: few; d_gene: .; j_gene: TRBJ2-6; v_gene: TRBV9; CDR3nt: TGTGCCAGCATCAAGGGCAGCGTTCCCTCTGGGGCCAACGTCCTGACTTTC; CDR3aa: CASIKGSVPSGANVLTF
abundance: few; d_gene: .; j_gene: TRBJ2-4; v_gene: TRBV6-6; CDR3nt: TGTGACAGCCGCGAACTGGCCAAAAACATTCAGTACTTC; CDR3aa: CDSRELAKNIQYF